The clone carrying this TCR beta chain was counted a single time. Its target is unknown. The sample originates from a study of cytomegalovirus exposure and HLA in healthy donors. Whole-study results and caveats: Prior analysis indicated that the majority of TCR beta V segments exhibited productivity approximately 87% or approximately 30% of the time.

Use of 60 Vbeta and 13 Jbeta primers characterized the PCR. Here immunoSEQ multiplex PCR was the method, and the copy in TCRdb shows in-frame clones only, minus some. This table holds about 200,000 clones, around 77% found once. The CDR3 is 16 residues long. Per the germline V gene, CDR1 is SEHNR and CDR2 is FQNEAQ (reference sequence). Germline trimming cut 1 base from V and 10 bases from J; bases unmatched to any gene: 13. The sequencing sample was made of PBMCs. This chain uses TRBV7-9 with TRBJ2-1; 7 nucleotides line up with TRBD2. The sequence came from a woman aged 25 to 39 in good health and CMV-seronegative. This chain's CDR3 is CASSLGGSGPWQEQFF. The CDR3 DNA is TGTGCCAGCAGCTTAGGCGGGAGTGGACCCTGGCAGGAGCAGTTCTTC.